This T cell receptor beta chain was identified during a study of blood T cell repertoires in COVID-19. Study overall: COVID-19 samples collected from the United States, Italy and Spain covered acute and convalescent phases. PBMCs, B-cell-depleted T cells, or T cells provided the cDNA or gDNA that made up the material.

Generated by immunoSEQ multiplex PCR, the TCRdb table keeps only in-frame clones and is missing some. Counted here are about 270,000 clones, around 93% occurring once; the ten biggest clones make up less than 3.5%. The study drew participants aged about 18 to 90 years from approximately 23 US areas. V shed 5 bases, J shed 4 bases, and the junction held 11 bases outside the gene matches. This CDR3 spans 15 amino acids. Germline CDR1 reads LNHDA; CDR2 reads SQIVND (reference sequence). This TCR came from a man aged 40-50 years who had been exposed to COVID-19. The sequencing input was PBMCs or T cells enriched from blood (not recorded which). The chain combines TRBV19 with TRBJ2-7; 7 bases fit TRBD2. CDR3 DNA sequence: TGTGCCAGTAGTTCCGGCGGGGGAGCAGAGTACGAGCAGTACTTC. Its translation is CASSSGGGAEYEQYF. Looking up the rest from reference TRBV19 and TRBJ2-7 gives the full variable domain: DGGITQSPKYLFRKEGQNVTLSCEQNLNHDAMYWYRQDPGQGLRLIYYSQIVNDFQKGDIAEGYSVSREKKESFPLTVTSAQKNPTAFYLCASSSGGGAEYEQYFGPGTRLTVT.